These 24 T cell receptor beta chains were all obtained from the same sample, sequenced in a study of shared clonotypes between healthy human individuals. Some clones are missing from TCRdb's copy, which holds only in-frame ones; the method was immunoSEQ multiplex PCR. The table includes around 690,000 clones, 80% to 95% detected once. Sequencing input: memory CD8+ T cells from PBMCs. Subset reported: CD45RO+ cells pooled with CCR7-negative TemRA cells. Source of these receptors: a young man in good health. Some clones in this sample may be carry-over from other donors' samples.

This chain links TRBV28 with TRBJ2-5; 10 bases are shared with TRBD1. Germline assignment: CDR1 MDHEN and CDR2 SYDVKM. J was trimmed by 0 bases and V by 7 bases; bases with no gene match: 5. This CDR3 has 15 amino acids. The CDR3 coding sequence is TGTGCCAGCACCGAGGACAGGGGGAACCAAGAGACCCAGTACTTC. It translates to CASTEDRGNQETQYF.

The chain carries TRBV6-5 and TRBJ2-2; D unclear. V lost 6 bases to trimming and J lost 6 bases, with 8 bases between them. CDR1 is MNHEY and CDR2 is SVGAGI in the germline V gene. CDR3 length: 12 residues. The CDR3 DNA reads TGTGCCAGCAGGAACTACGCCGGGGAGCTGTTTTTT. It specifies CASRNYAGELFF.

The J gene is TRBJ2-1, the V gene TRBV9; the D is unclear. With 3 bases removed from V and 5 bases from J, the gap between germline ends came to 6 bases. CDR3 length: 12 residues. Germline V gene sequence: CDR1 SGDLS, CDR2 YYNGEE. CDR3 region: CASSGPNNEQFF. The CDR3, as DNA: TGTGCCAGCAGCGGACCGAACAATGAGCAGTTCTTC.

This chain connects TRBV9 to TRBJ1-4; 12 bases are a match to TRBD1. Per the germline V gene, CDR1 is SGDLS and CDR2 is YYNGEE. V lost 4 bases to trimming and J lost 1 base; unmatched junction nucleotides: 5. The CDR3 contains 17 residues. The CDR3 nucleotides are TGTGCCAGCAGCCCCTGGGACAGGGGGCAAACTAATGAAAAACTGTTTTTT. This encodes CASSPWDRGQTNEKLFF.

The chain recombines TRBV11-3 with TRBJ2-1; no definite D call. V lost 4 bases, J lost 3 bases, and 16 bases lay in between. This CDR3 spans 16 amino acids. Germline-derived CDR1 and CDR2 are SGHNT and YENEEA. In DNA form, the CDR3 reads TGTGCCAGCAGCTCCGACCCTGGGATCGGCTACAATGAGCAGTTCTTC. Translating gives CASSSDPGIGYNEQFF. Looking up the rest from reference TRBV11-3 and TRBJ2-1 gives the full variable domain: EAGVVQSPRYKIIEKKQPVAFWCNPISGHNTLYWYLQNLGQGPELLIRYENEEAVDDSQLPKDRFSAERLKGVDSTLKIQPAELGDSAVYLCASSSDPGIGYNEQFFGPGTRLTVL.

This clone was picked up one time. This chain connects TRBV4-1 to TRBJ2-5; D tentatively reads TRBD1 or TRBD2 (6 bases each). V was trimmed by 4 bases and J by 1 base, leaving 10 bases between them. Germline CDR1 reads MGHRA; CDR2 reads YSYEKL. The CDR3 length is 14 residues. The CDR3 nucleotides read TGCGCCAGCAGCCCGGAGGGGGGCCAAGAGACCCAGTACTTC. This encodes CASSPEGGQETQYF.

This clone was detected only once. The chain recombines TRBV7-9 with TRBJ2-7; no reliable D call. This CDR3 is built from 16 residues. Germline V CDR1 and CDR2: SEHNR, FQNEAQ (reference sequence). V gave up 6 bases and J gave up 3 bases, with 21 bases separating them. As DNA, the CDR3 is TGTGCCAGCAGTTTACGTGACACTTCCCAGGTCTACGAGCAGTACTTC. Its translation is CASSLRDTSQVYEQYF.

This clone was counted a few times. The same CDR3 arises from other DNA sequences in this sample as well. This rearrangement joins TRBV6-4 to TRBJ2-3; TRBD1 matches at 11 bases. Germline values: CDR1 MRHNA, CDR2 SNTAGT. V was pared by 0 bases and J by 4 bases, with 0 bases of the junction left unmatched. The CDR3 extends over 15 amino acids. This CDR3 reads CASSDSGQGADTQYF. CDR3 DNA sequence: TGTGCCAGCAGTGACTCGGGACAGGGGGCAGATACGCAGTATTTT.

This sequence joins TRBV4-1 and TRBJ2-7; the D gene is possibly TRBD1 (6 bases). Germline V lookup: CDR1 MGHRA, CDR2 YSYEKL. V was cut by 8 bases and J by 0 bases, with 14 bases left in between. The CDR3 length is 14 residues. CDR3 sequence reads: CASAADRSSYEQYF. DNA of the CDR3: TGCGCCAGCGCAGCGGACAGAAGCTCCTACGAGCAGTACTTC.

The V call is TRBV27, the J call TRBJ2-7; D possibly corresponds to TRBD2 (7 bases). The CDR3 contains 13 residues. Germline assignment: CDR1 MNHEY and CDR2 SMNVEV (reference sequence). Trimming left V 7 bases short and J 9 bases short, with 19 bases between. The CDR3 loop reads CASKARGPEGQYF. The CDR3 bases are TGTGCCAGCAAAGCGCGGGGGCCCGAGGGGCAGTACTTC.

The chain employs TRBV2 and TRBJ1-5; D unclear. Germline CDR1 reads SNHLY; CDR2 reads FYNNEI. This CDR3 is 14 amino acids long. The ends were cut back, 6 bases at V and 1 base at J, with 10 bases in the middle. The CDR3: CASRYPFSNQPQHF. CDR3 nucleotides: TGTGCCAGCAGGTACCCTTTCAGCAATCAGCCCCAGCATTTT.

This chain joins TRBV27 and TRBJ2-3, with 13 bases that match TRBD2. Germline values: CDR1 MNHEY, CDR2 SMNVEV (reference sequence). The CDR3 is 17 residues long. V shed 4 bases and J 3 bases; nucleotides not matched to a gene: 7. CDR3 bases: TGTGCCAGCAGTTCAAGGACTAGCGGGAGTCGGACAGATACGCAGTATTTT. Its translation: CASSSRTSGSRTDTQYF.

This chain uses TRBV12-1 with TRBJ1-1; the table's D call, TRBD1, has no DNA check behind it. TRBV12-1 is labeled a pseudogene. The CDR3 spans 14 residues. CDR3 in amino acids: CARNPGRSGTEAFF. CDR3 bases: TGTGCCAGAAACCCTGGGCGCTCTGGCACTGAAGCTTTCTTT.

As DNA, the CDR3 is TGTGCCAGCAGCTTGGCCCTAGCCAAAAACATTCAGTACTTC. Translation: CASSLALAKNIQYF. The rearrangement uses TRBV5-6 and TRBJ2-4; no definite D call. Trimming removed 0 bases from V and 0 bases from J, with 4 bases in between. Germline CDR1 reads SGHDT; CDR2 reads YYEEEE. The CDR3 runs to 14 residues.

This clone was seen once. This rearrangement joins TRBV7-6 to TRBJ2-1; 10 positions agree with TRBD2. Trimming at V came to 3 bases and at J to 5 bases, leaving 7 bases not matched to a gene. The CDR3 has 16 amino acids. CDR1 SGHVS and CDR2 FNYEAQ come from the germline V gene. CDR3 region: CASSFPAGGAHNEQFF. The CDR3 DNA reads as TGTGCCAGCAGCTTCCCAGCGGGAGGGGCCCACAATGAGCAGTTCTTC.

The gene calls are TRBV29-1 and TRBJ1-1; D unresolved. Trimming removed 3 bases at V and 7 bases at J, with 12 bases between. Looked up from germline, CDR1 is SQVTM and CDR2 is ANQGSEA. CDR3 length equals 12 residues. CDR3 coding DNA: TGCAGCGTTGATTGGCAGACCAGTGAAGCTTTCTTT. Its translation is CSVDWQTSEAFF.

This chain connects TRBV29-1 to TRBJ2-6, with D unresolved. V dropped 2 bases and J dropped 5 bases, with 10 bases sitting between them. Germline-derived CDR1 and CDR2 are SQVTM and ANQGSEA. This CDR3 is built from 14 residues. The CDR3 coding sequence is TGCAGCGTTGAACGCCAAAGTCGGGCCAACGTCCTGACTTTC. Protein sequence: CSVERQSRANVLTF.

The chain is built from TRBV2 and TRBJ2-7; no definite D call. CDR3 length equals 13 residues. Per germline, CDR1 SNHLY and CDR2 FYNNEI. Trimming shortened V by 6 bases and J by 0 bases, and 9 bases separated the two germline ends. The CDR3 nucleotides read TGTGCCAGCAGCCCTATAAGCTCCTACGAGCAGTACTTC. This translates into CASSPISSYEQYF.

The chain combines TRBV28 with TRBJ2-7, with 9 nucleotides matching TRBD1. This CDR3 contains 14 residues. Per germline, CDR1 MDHEN and CDR2 SYDVKM. J gave up 0 bases and V 8 bases, and 5 bases lay outside the gene matches. CDR3 loop: CASLDRGGSYEQYF. The CDR3 DNA reads TGTGCCAGCCTGGACAGGGGAGGCTCCTACGAGCAGTACTTC.

The chain combines TRBV27 with TRBJ2-3, with 7 bases aligning to TRBD2. Germline CDR1 reads MNHEY; CDR2 reads SMNVEV (reference sequence). The CDR3 sequence is 15 residues long. Germline trimming cut 4 bases from V and 5 bases from J; bases unmatched to any gene: 9. CDR3 amino acids: CASSSFGRARDTQYF. In nucleotides, the CDR3 is TGTGCCAGCAGTTCGTTTGGGAGGGCAAGAGATACGCAGTATTTT.

The chain joins TRBV4-3 to TRBJ2-1; perhaps TRBD2 as D (6 bases). V lost 4 bases to trimming and J lost 4 bases, with 11 bases between them. Germline CDR1 is LGHNA and CDR2 is YSLEER. This CDR3 is built from 14 residues. The CDR3 nucleotides are TGCGCCAGCAGCCCCCGGGGGATATACAATGAGCAGTTCTTC. Protein product: CASSPRGIYNEQFF.

The genes are TRBV7-9 and TRBJ2-5; no firm D call. Germline V gene lookup returns CDR1 SEHNR and CDR2 FQNEAQ (reference sequence). The CDR3 spans 14 residues. Trimming shortened V by 5 bases and J by 5 bases, and 15 bases separated the two germline ends. The CDR3 bases are TGTGCCAGCAGCCATTTTGTGGTACGCGAGACCCAGTACTTC. Translation gives CASSHFVVRETQYF.

V and J are TRBV2 and TRBJ1-1; TRBD1 matches at 7 bases. This CDR3 comprises 16 residues. Germline V gene sequence: CDR1 SNHLY, CDR2 FYNNEI. Losses at the gene ends were 7 bases for V and 1 base for J; bases not matched to a gene: 12. The CDR3 here is CASIPGEGTANTEAFF. In DNA, the CDR3 is TGTGCCAGCATCCCCGGAGAAGGGACAGCGAACACTGAAGCTTTCTTT.

The chain links TRBV10-1 to TRBJ1-4, with TRBD1 matching over 7 bases. Germline V gene sequence: CDR1 WNHNN, CDR2 SYGVQD (reference sequence). The CDR3 is 14 residues long. The trim removed 6 bases at V and 7 bases at J, leaving 8 bases unmatched. CDR3 region: CASRTTGTGEKLFF. In DNA, the CDR3 is TGCGCCAGCAGAACGACAGGGACCGGTGAAAAACTGTTTTTT.